The clone carrying this TCR beta chain has just a few counts. Its specificity is not known. CDR1 is MNHEY and CDR2 is SVGAGI in the germline V gene. The V and J ends lost 2 bases and 8 bases, in that order; junction bases with no gene match: 8. CDR3 length: 15 residues. After constant-region reverse-primer amplification, full-length variable regions underwent semi-nested PCR with Nested Universal Primer A. In TCRdb, the 5' RACE reads were re-called with MiXCR into one record per CDR3 protein. The sample lists nearly 55,000 distinct CDR3 sequences; almost 25% were seen once. Purified naive CD4+ T cells were depleted of CD25+ Tregs. Findings and limits, study-wide: Tumor-infiltrating Treg TCR alpha and beta sequences overlapped most with tumor naive CD4+ T cells, then blood naive.

The source of this sequence is a female donor with breast cancer. This chain uses TRBV6-5 with TRBJ2-1; 8 nucleotides align to TRBD2. The specimen sequenced was tumor-infiltrating naive CD4+ T cells sorted from the breast tumor. Subset specified: naive CD4+ T cells, CD4+CD45RA+CD25-. Here the CDR3 reads CASSYNSGSLYEQFF. DNA of the CDR3: TGTGCCAGCAGTTACAACAGCGGGAGTTTGTATGAGCAGTTCTTC.